This is a list of T cell receptor beta chains from one sample in a study of blood T cells in healthy people across ages. TCRdb processed the 5' RACE reads anew with MiXCR; each CDR3 protein has one entry. This sample has 630,000 or so distinct CDR3 sequences, with under 30% found just once. The material sequenced was blood. All receptors come from a woman of 80 years or more in good health. Both conserved end residues are part of each CDR3. A D gene is named only where the DNA matches it firmly.

V: TRBV29-1; D: NA; length: 11; J: TRBJ1-2; CDR3: CSVVRVGGYTF
V: TRBV19; D: NA; length: 14; J: TRBJ2-7; CDR3: CASSTRGPPYEQYF
V: TRBV2; D: NA; length: 15; J: TRBJ1-2; CDR3: CATELDSRANYGYTF
V: TRBV4-1; D: NA; length: 14; J: TRBJ1-6; CDR3: CASSQIFGRSPLHF
V: TRBV2; D: NA; length: 12; J: TRBJ2-7; CDR3: CATTINSYEQYF
V: TRBV5-8; D: TRBD1; length: 17; J: TRBJ1-1; CDR3: CASSLSTMGQGANEAFF
V: TRBV7-6; D: TRBD1; length: 10; J: TRBJ1-1; CDR3: CACDREEAFF
V: TRBV7-8; D: TRBD1; length: 16; J: TRBJ1-1; CDR3: CASSLAAGGLSTEAFF
V: TRBV6-2/TRBV6-3; D: TRBD1; length: 18; J: TRBJ1-1; CDR3: CASSYPTGTGKPYAEAFF
V: TRBV20-1; D: TRBD2; length: 14; J: TRBJ2-7; CDR3: CSAKMGGGAREQYF
V: TRBV28; D: TRBD1; length: 14; J: TRBJ1-1; CDR3: CASSLPGQDLEAFF
V: TRBV12-3/TRBV12-4; D: NA; length: 13; J: TRBJ2-2; CDR3: CASSFTQGGELFF
V: TRBV3-1; D: TRBD1; length: 14; J: TRBJ1-4; CDR3: CVSSLQGVKEKLFF
V: TRBV20-1; D: NA; length: 16; J: TRBJ1-1; CDR3: CSVPKTGRVLNTEAFF
V: TRBV7-9; D: NA; length: 14; J: TRBJ2-5; CDR3: CASSLQGQGGTQYF
V: TRBV20-1; D: NA; length: 15; J: TRBJ2-3; CDR3: CSAAGAPSGVNTQYF